This is a list of T cell receptor beta chains from one sample in a study of blood T cell repertoires in COVID-19. Here immunoSEQ multiplex PCR was the method, and the copy in TCRdb shows in-frame clones only, minus some. The profile shows 250,000 or so clones, around nine tenths of them singletons. The sample taken for sequencing was peripheral blood. These receptor sequences come from a woman aged 55-69 years with COVID-19, enrolled during active disease. Each CDR3 is given with its conserved first and last residue. Fields, in order: CDR3 protein, V gene.

CDR3 protein: CASSRGQTSDSDTQYF
V gene: TRBV18

CDR3 protein: CASSLGTGVDYGYTF
V gene: TRBV5-1

CDR3 protein: CASSPTTSGTNEQFF
V gene: TRBV18

CDR3 protein: CASSLSRGGSSSYEQYF
V gene: TRBV27

CDR3 protein: CASSLRIPYSSNEQFF
V gene: TRBV11-1

CDR3 protein: CASGFLGTSGAQHF
V gene: TRBV3-1/TRBV3-2

CDR3 protein: CASSLSGNEQFF
V gene: TRBV7-9

CDR3 protein: CASSSPTAGGSNEQFF
V gene: TRBV28

CDR3 protein: CASSYSAGATDTQYF
V gene: TRBV6-5

CDR3 protein: CASSSFFLAGEGWEQFF
V gene: TRBV6-2/TRBV6-3

CDR3 protein: CASSQERGPIGNQPQHF
V gene: TRBV4-1

CDR3 protein: CSVGGGSYEQYF
V gene: TRBV29-1

CDR3 protein: CAWSVGREIAGELFF
V gene: TRBV30

CDR3 protein: CATSASRGPLGNEQFF
V gene: TRBV24-1

CDR3 protein: CASSTRREEQFF
V gene: TRBV7-3

CDR3 protein: CASSPLAGMTDTQYF
V gene: TRBV18

CDR3 protein: CASSLTQPGQGLEKLFF
V gene: TRBV7-2

CDR3 protein: CASSQGTATQPQHF
V gene: TRBV13

CDR3 protein: CASSPTGTGGVGANVLTF
V gene: TRBV18

CDR3 protein: CASVLFRQSNTEAFF
V gene: TRBV6-5

CDR3 protein: CASNRGSLSGNTIYF
V gene: TRBV30

CDR3 protein: CASSPPGQEETQYF
V gene: TRBV7-3

CDR3 protein: CASSVDPGGGTGGFGTDTQYF
V gene: TRBV9

CDR3 protein: CASSLGTSGSGQETQYF
V gene: TRBV7-2

CDR3 protein: CASSPGTDAREQYF
V gene: TRBV18

CDR3 protein: CASSLGQLQETQYF
V gene: TRBV7-2

CDR3 protein: CASSSGGIAFF
V gene: TRBV28

CDR3 protein: CASSLEYSGTGGADTQYF
V gene: TRBV7-2

CDR3 protein: CASSPIKSSYNEQFF
V gene: TRBV6-5

CDR3 protein: CASSRWPQGRFEAFF
V gene: TRBV27

CDR3 protein: CASSLLGGVPYEQYF
V gene: TRBV5-4